This T cell receptor (beta chain) was identified in a study of CD8+CD57+ T cells in acquired aplastic anemia. Overall study context: On average, sorted CD4+ and CD8+ cells gave 3 to 3.5 ug of DNA. General study points: A significant difference in CD8+ Simpson's diversity between patients and controls was not found.

In germline, CDR1 is SQVTM, CDR2 ANQGSEA. This CDR3 is built from 12 residues. Trimming took 6 bases from V and 7 from J, leaving 15 bases between them. Only patients with CD8+CD57+ cell expansion on flow cytometry were chosen for sequencing. A severe acquired aplastic anemia diagnosis applied to all patients. For CDR3 and TCR beta VDJ profiling, genomic DNA was the template used. TCRdb independently ran MiXCR on the reads; one entry per CDR3 protein. Of 150,000 to 200,000 distinct CDR3 sequences in the sample, under 55% were seen once. This clonotype was recorded a few times. Its specificity is not known.

The chain links TRBV29-1 to TRBJ1-1; no clear D. Material for sequencing was sorted CD4+, CD8+, or CD8+CD57+ T cells (not recorded which) from PBMCs. The source of this sequence is a human donor with aplastic anemia. The CDR3 DNA is TGCAGCGTCAGTGAGGGAGTAGGTGAAGCTTTCTTT. Protein: CSVSEGVGEAFF.